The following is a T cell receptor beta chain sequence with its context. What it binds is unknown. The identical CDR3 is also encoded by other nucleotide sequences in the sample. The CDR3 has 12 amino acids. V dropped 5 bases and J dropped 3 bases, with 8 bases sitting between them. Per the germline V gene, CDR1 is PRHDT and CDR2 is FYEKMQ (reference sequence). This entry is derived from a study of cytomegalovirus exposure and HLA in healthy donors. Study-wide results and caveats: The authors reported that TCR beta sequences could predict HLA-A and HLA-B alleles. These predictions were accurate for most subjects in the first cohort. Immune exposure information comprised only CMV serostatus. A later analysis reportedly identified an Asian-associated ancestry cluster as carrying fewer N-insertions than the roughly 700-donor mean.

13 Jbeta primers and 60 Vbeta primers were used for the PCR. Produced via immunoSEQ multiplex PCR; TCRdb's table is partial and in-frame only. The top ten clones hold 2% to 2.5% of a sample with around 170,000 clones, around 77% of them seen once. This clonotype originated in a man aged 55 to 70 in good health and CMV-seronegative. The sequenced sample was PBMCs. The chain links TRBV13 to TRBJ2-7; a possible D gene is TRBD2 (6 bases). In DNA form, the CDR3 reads TGTGCCAGCAGCCTCGGGGGCTACGAGCAGTACTTC. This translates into CASSLGGYEQYF.